The 6 T cell receptor beta chains below come from one sample, sequenced in a study of CD8 T cells in ankylosing spondylitis. Study-wide findings and caveats: A motif in TCR beta, a set of roughly 8 highly homologous variants, appeared characteristic of ankylosing spondylitis blood.

These receptors are not linked to any known antigen. TCRdb re-called the 5' RACE reads with MiXCR, one entry per CDR3 protein. The data hold over 700,000 distinct CDR3 sequences, with about 20% observed a single time. Sequenced sample: blood, either unsorted or a sorted T cell fraction (not recorded which). The receptors were sampled from a male donor with ankylosing spondylitis.

The genes are TRBV15 and TRBJ1-1, with D hard to call. Trimming removed 5 bases from V and 6 bases from J, with 19 bases in between. Germline-derived CDR1 and CDR2 are LNHNV and YYDKDF (reference sequence). The CDR3 consists of 15 residues. The CDR3 reads CATSPRRTELSEAFF. CDR3 sequence (DNA): TGTGCCACCAGCCCCCGTAGGACGGAGCTTTCTGAAGCTTTCTTT. Combining the CDR3 with reference TRBV15 and TRBJ1-1 gives the whole variable domain DAMVIQNPRYQVTQFGKPVTLSCSQTLNHNVMYWYQQKSSQAPKLLFHYYDKDFNNEADTPDNFQSRRPNTSFCFLDIRSPGLGDTAMYLCATSPRRTELSEAFFGQGTRLTVV.

CDR3 amino acids: CASSFLRDTYTDTQYF. In DNA, the CDR3 is TGTGCCAGCAGCTTCCTCCGGGACACATACACAGATACGCAGTATTTT. The chain couples TRBV7-9 to TRBJ2-3; D possibly corresponds to TRBD1 (6 bases). Trimming pared 3 bases from V and 2 bases from J, leaving 15 bases between. CDR3 size: 16 residues. Germline values: CDR1 SEHNR, CDR2 FQNEAQ (reference sequence). Looking up the rest from reference TRBV7-9 and TRBJ2-3 gives the full variable domain: DTGVSQNPRHKITKRGQNVTFRCDPISEHNRLYWYRQTLGQGPEFLTYFQNEAQLEKSRLLSDRFSAERPKGSFSTLEIQRTEQGDSAMYLCASSFLRDTYTDTQYFGPGTRLTVL.

This clonotype was observed a handful of times. The chain uses TRBV6-2 or TRBV6-3 and TRBJ2-1; D call uncertain. The germline CDR1 and CDR2 sequences are MNHEY and SVGEGT. This CDR3 region has 12 residues. Trimming stripped 2 bases from V and 7 bases from J, with 6 bases between. In DNA, the CDR3 is TGTGCCAGCAGTTACGTAGGAAATGAGCAGTTCTTC. It translates to CASSYVGNEQFF.

This clonotype was seen only a few times. V is TRBV10-3 and J is TRBJ2-1, with D maybe TRBD1 (5 bases). Germline CDR1 reads ENHRY; CDR2 reads SYGVKD. V was pared by 3 bases and J by 5 bases, with 11 bases between. The CDR3 has 14 residues. DNA for the CDR3: TGTGCCATCAGTGAAGAGAGACAGAACAATGAGCAGTTCTTC. Its protein product is CAISEERQNNEQFF.

The sample holds a few counts of this clonotype. The chain is built from TRBV5-1 and TRBJ1-6; no clear D. V was cut by 0 bases and J by 7 bases, with 5 bases left in between. The length of the CDR3 is 13 residues. CDR1 is SGHRS and CDR2 is YFSETQ in the germline V gene. The CDR3 is CASSLARNSPLHF. As DNA, the CDR3 is TGCGCCAGCAGCTTGGCACGGAATTCACCCCTCCACTTT.

This clonotype was recorded a few times. The chain links TRBV20-1 to TRBJ2-3, with a possible D match to TRBD2 (7 bases). V was clipped by 3 bases and J by 0 bases, with 13 bases between them. This CDR3 comprises 15 residues. The germline gives CDR1 DFQATT, CDR2 SNEGSKA (reference sequence). The CDR3 here is CSASGGGGSTDTQYF. CDR3 nucleotide sequence: TGCAGTGCTAGTGGGGGGGGCGGAAGCACAGATACGCAGTATTTT.